This is a list of T cell receptor beta chains from one sample in a study of blood T cell repertoires in COVID-19. The repertoire was sequenced with immunoSEQ multiplex PCR; TCRdb's copy has only in-frame clones and lacks some. The table includes under 150,000 clones, 79% detected once. Sequenced sample: peripheral blood. These receptors originate from a woman aged 80 or over with acute or convalescent COVID-19. The CDR3 runs from the conserved cysteine through the conserved F or W. D genes are given only for firm matches. Clone size appears in some rows only: once, few, many, or a class for an expanded clone.

j_call | clone_size | v_call | d_call | cdr3_aa | cdr3_nt
TRBJ1-3 | . | TRBV15 | . | CATSRDLSPQGGNTIYF | TGTGCCACCAGCAGGGATCTATCTCCGCAGGGAGGAAACACCATATATTTT
TRBJ2-1 | . | TRBV21-1 | . | CASSSLPTDNEQFF | TGTGCCAGCAGCAGCCTCCCGACAGACAATGAGCAGTTCTTC
TRBJ1-3 | once | TRBV7-2 | . | CASTREQGSGNTIYF | TGTGCCAGCACCAGAGAGCAGGGCTCTGGAAACACCATATATTTT
TRBJ1-2 | . | TRBV21-1 | . | CASSSPGQDYGYTF | TGTGCCAGCAGCTCTCCGGGACAGGACTATGGCTACACCTTC
TRBJ1-4 | . | TRBV28 | TRBD1 | CASSMGQDEKLFF | TGTGCCAGCAGTATGGGACAGGATGAAAAACTGTTTTTT
TRBJ1-6 | . | TRBV4-3 | . | CASSQDMAPRPLHF | TGCGCCAGCAGCCAAGATATGGCACCTCGACCCCTCCACTTT
TRBJ2-3 | . | TRBV9 | TRBD2 | CASGGGPRSDTQYF | TGTGCCAGCGGCGGGGGGCCTAGGTCAGATACGCAGTATTTT
TRBJ2-1 | . | TRBV5-4 | TRBD2 | CASSAISGGAYNEQFF | TGTGCCAGCAGCGCCATTAGCGGGGGGGCTTACAATGAGCAGTTCTTC
TRBJ2-1 | once | TRBV3-1/TRBV3-2 | TRBD1 | CASSQVTGSNEQFF | TGTGCCAGCAGCCAAGTGACAGGGTCTAATGAGCAGTTCTTC
TRBJ2-1 | . | TRBV7-2 | TRBD2 | CASSLKLRAGADNEQFF | TGTGCCAGCAGCTTAAAATTGAGAGCGGGAGCGGATAATGAGCAGTTCTTC
TRBJ1-5 | . | TRBV15 | TRBD1 | CATSRTPDRASNQPQHF | TGTGCCACCAGCAGAACCCCGGACAGGGCCAGCAATCAGCCCCAGCATTTT
TRBJ1-5 | . | TRBV15 | . | CATSRGGEPGQPQHF | TGTGCCACCAGCAGAGGGGGAGAGCCGGGTCAGCCCCAGCATTTT
TRBJ1-4 | . | TRBV6-2/TRBV6-3 | . | CASSPSWGRGVRKLFF | TGTGCCAGCAGTCCCTCTTGGGGCAGGGGCGTGAGAAAACTGTTTTTT
TRBJ1-4 | . | TRBV18 | TRBD1 | CASSPTGPSGEKLFF | TGTGCCAGCTCACCGACAGGGCCAAGCGGTGAAAAACTGTTTTTT
TRBJ2-3 | few | TRBV18 | TRBD2 | CASSPLGLAASTDTQYF | TGTGCCAGCTCACCCCTTGGGCTAGCGGCTAGCACAGATACGCAGTATTTT
TRBJ1-4 | . | TRBV4-3 | . | CASSRRKTPGEKLFF | TGCGCCAGCAGCCGGCGGAAAACCCCGGGAGAAAAACTGTTTTTT
TRBJ2-4 | . | TRBV14 | . | CASSQGLEPVAKNIQYF | TGTGCCAGCAGCCAAGGATTGGAGCCCGTAGCCAAAAACATTCAGTACTTC
TRBJ1-5 | . | TRBV14 | TRBD1 | CASSSGTGFNQPQHF | TGTGCCAGCAGCTCCGGGACAGGGTTCAATCAGCCCCAGCATTTT
TRBJ1-6 | . | TRBV19 | . | CASSIQDSYNSPLHF | TGTGCCAGTAGTATACAGGACTCCTATAATTCACCCCTCCACTTT
TRBJ1-5 | . | TRBV29-1 | TRBD1 | CSFRQGPDQPQHF | TGCAGCTTTCGACAGGGCCCGGATCAGCCCCAGCATTTT
TRBJ2-3 | . | TRBV28 | . | CASSLIADTQYF | TGTGCCAGCAGCTTAATAGCAGATACGCAGTATTTT
TRBJ2-1 | . | TRBV5-4 | TRBD2 | CASSQEGTSGGEQFF | TGTGCCAGCAGCCAGGAAGGGACTAGCGGAGGTGAGCAGTTCTTC
TRBJ1-1 | . | TRBV5-4 | . | CASSPWTTHTEAFF | TGTGCCAGCAGCCCCTGGACAACCCACACTGAAGCTTTCTTT
TRBJ1-5 | . | TRBV7-2 | . | CASSLFAGADQPQHF | TGTGCCAGCAGCTTATTCGCAGGGGCTGATCAGCCCCAGCATTTT
TRBJ2-5 | . | TRBV15 | TRBD2 | CATSRERLAGTETQYF | TGTGCCACCAGCAGAGAAAGGCTAGCGGGAACTGAGACCCAGTACTTC
TRBJ2-5 | . | TRBV24-1 | TRBD2 | CATSDPVASGQETQYF | TGTGCCACCAGTGACCCGGTGGCTAGCGGCCAAGAGACCCAGTACTTC
TRBJ1-3 | . | TRBV5-4 | . | CASSSGSSGNTIYF | TGTGCCAGCAGCTCGGGGAGCTCTGGAAACACCATATATTTT
TRBJ1-2 | . | TRBV28 | . | CASSLTENYGYTF | TGTGCCAGCAGTTTGACAGAAAACTATGGCTACACCTTC
TRBJ2-5 | once | TRBV5-1 | . | CASSLAVQETQYF | TGCGCCAGCAGCTTGGCGGTCCAAGAGACCCAGTACTTC
TRBJ1-2 | . | TRBV4-1 | . | CASSQDRDAYGYTF | TGCGCCAGCAGCCAAGACAGGGATGCCTATGGCTACACCTTC
TRBJ1-1 | . | TRBV19 | TRBD1 | CASRRQGMNTEAFF | TGTGCCAGTAGGCGACAGGGCATGAACACTGAAGCTTTCTTT
TRBJ1-2 | few | TRBV24-1 | TRBD1 | CATSGRQGDGYTF | TGTGCCACCAGTGGCAGACAGGGGGATGGCTACACCTTC
TRBJ2-7 | . | TRBV11-1 | . | CASSLSVGESYEQYF | TGTGCCAGCAGCTTATCGGTAGGAGAATCCTACGAGCAGTACTTC
TRBJ2-7 | . | TRBV7-6 | . | CASTQGYEQYF | TGTGCCAGCACCCAGGGCTACGAGCAGTACTTC
TRBJ2-6 | . | TRBV18 | . | CASSPPRAFFSGANVLTF | TGTGCCAGCTCACCACCCAGGGCGTTCTTCTCTGGGGCCAACGTCCTGACTTTC
TRBJ1-1 | . | TRBV5-6 | . | CASSPTGRNTEAFF | TGTGCCAGCAGCCCTACAGGGCGGAACACTGAAGCTTTCTTT
TRBJ1-1 | . | TRBV7-9 | TRBD1 | CASSSRDRGQTEAFF | TGTGCCAGCAGCTCCCGGGACAGGGGGCAAACTGAAGCTTTCTTT
TRBJ2-7 | . | TRBV5-6 | TRBD1 | CASSWGQGAYEQYF | TGTGCCAGCAGCTGGGGACAGGGGGCTTACGAGCAGTACTTC
TRBJ1-2 | . | TRBV2 | . | CASSDPDSLYGYTF | TGTGCCAGCAGTGATCCAGACAGCCTCTATGGCTACACCTTC
TRBJ2-1 | . | TRBV11-3 | . | CASSFRENEQFF | TGTGCCAGCAGCTTCCGAGAGAATGAGCAGTTCTTC
TRBJ1-1 | . | TRBV5-8 | . | CASSLRGGEGTEAFF | TGTGCCAGCAGCTTGCGGGGAGGGGAGGGCACTGAAGCTTTCTTT
TRBJ2-2 | . | TRBV25-1 | . | CASSSPPGLIGELFF | TGTGCCAGCAGTTCTCCACCAGGGCTAATCGGGGAGCTGTTTTTT
TRBJ1-5 | . | TRBV4-1 | TRBD1 | CASSQSDRGFNQPQHF | TGCGCCAGCAGCCAATCGGACAGGGGGTTCAATCAGCCCCAGCATTTT
TRBJ2-7 | . | TRBV28 | TRBD2 | CASSLFRRGTSGSYEQYF | TGTGCCAGCAGTTTATTCCGGCGGGGGACTAGCGGCTCCTACGAGCAGTACTTC
TRBJ2-7 | . | TRBV23-1 | . | CASSRTPGSSYEQYF | TGCGCCAGCAGTCGAACGCCCGGGAGCTCCTACGAGCAGTACTTC
TRBJ1-6 | . | TRBV6-5 | . | CASSLREGDSPLHF | TGTGCCAGCAGCCTCCGGGAAGGTGATTCACCCCTCCACTTT
TRBJ1-5 | . | TRBV10-3 | . | CAISEAKGKSQPQHF | TGTGCCATCAGTGAGGCAAAGGGGAAAAGTCAGCCCCAGCATTTT
TRBJ2-3 | . | TRBV7-3 | . | CASSPTASTDTQYF | TGTGCCAGCAGCCCAACAGCCAGCACAGATACGCAGTATTTT
TRBJ2-7 | . | TRBV28 | . | CASSRGSYEQYF | TGTGCCAGCAGTCGCGGGTCCTACGAGCAGTACTTC
TRBJ1-5 | . | TRBV30 | . | CAWSVGRTRWAQHF | TGTGCCTGGAGTGTTGGCAGGACACGTTGGGCCCAGCATTTT
TRBJ2-2 | . | TRBV5-1 | TRBD2 | CASSLLAGGSAGELFF | TGCGCCAGCAGCCTACTAGCGGGAGGGTCGGCCGGGGAGCTGTTTTTT
TRBJ1-3 | . | TRBV7-2 | . | CASSLGGAGNTIYF | TGTGCCAGCAGCTTAGGGGGGGCTGGAAACACCATATATTTT
TRBJ1-2 | . | TRBV28 | TRBD1 | CASSLYRQGTYGYTF | TGTGCCAGCAGTCTCTATCGACAGGGGACCTATGGCTACACCTTC
TRBJ1-3 | few | TRBV5-1 | . | CASSNPGRGRNTIYF | TGCGCCAGCAGTAACCCAGGGAGGGGAAGAAACACCATATATTTT
TRBJ1-2 | . | TRBV5-4 | TRBD1 | CASSLQDRERYGYTF | TGTGCCAGCAGCCTACAGGACAGGGAAAGATATGGCTACACCTTC
TRBJ1-2 | . | TRBV28 | . | CASSPTGHGYTF | TGTGCCAGCAGCCCCACAGGGCATGGCTACACCTTC
TRBJ1-1 | . | TRBV28 | . | CASSLSLHTLQAFF | TGTGCCAGCAGTTTGAGTCTCCATACTCTTCAAGCTTTCTTT
TRBJ2-2 | once | TRBV7-2 | . | CASTVRQGNTGELFF | TGTGCCAGCACCGTGCGGCAGGGGAACACCGGGGAGCTGTTTTTT